A selection of T cell receptor beta chains follows, all from one sample in a study of cytomegalovirus exposure and HLA in healthy donors. The assay was immunoSEQ multiplex PCR, and TCRdb's table has in-frame clones only and misses some. The table records 150,000 to 160,000 clones, about 88% of them present only once. Sequencing was performed on PBMCs. These receptor sequences come from a man in his late teens or twenties in good health and CMV-seropositive. The CDR3 runs from the conserved cysteine through the conserved F or W. A D gene is named only where the DNA matches it firmly. Only part of the rows carry a size: once, few, many, or a class if the clone is expanded.

V gene: TRBV6-6; D gene: TRBD1; J gene: TRBJ1-4; clone size: once; CDR3 protein: CASSRAQGANEKLFF; CDR3 DNA: TGTGCCAGCAGTAGGGCACAGGGGGCGAATGAAAAACTGTTTTTT
V gene: TRBV7-2; D gene: -; J gene: TRBJ2-7; clone size: -; CDR3 protein: CASSSRSYEQYF; CDR3 DNA: TGTGCCAGCAGCTCCCGTTCCTACGAGCAGTACTTC
V gene: TRBV4-1; D gene: TRBD1; J gene: TRBJ2-7; clone size: -; CDR3 protein: CASSPGQQPTYEQYF; CDR3 DNA: TGCGCCAGCAGCCCGGGACAGCAGCCTACCTACGAGCAGTACTTC
V gene: TRBV11-2; D gene: TRBD1; J gene: TRBJ1-1; clone size: -; CDR3 protein: CASSLGQLNTEAFF; CDR3 DNA: TGTGCCAGCAGCCTGGGACAGCTGAACACTGAAGCTTTCTTT
V gene: TRBV19; D gene: -; J gene: TRBJ1-5; clone size: -; CDR3 protein: CASSITGQRPQHF; CDR3 DNA: TGTGCCAGTAGTATTACAGGCCAACGGCCCCAGCATTTT
V gene: TRBV9; D gene: TRBD1; J gene: TRBJ1-4; clone size: -; CDR3 protein: CASSEQGATNEKLFF; CDR3 DNA: TGTGCCAGCAGCGAGCAGGGGGCAACTAATGAAAAACTGTTTTTT
V gene: TRBV27; D gene: -; J gene: TRBJ2-1; clone size: -; CDR3 protein: CASSSWGLGDYNEQFF; CDR3 DNA: TGTGCCAGCAGTTCTTGGGGGCTAGGAGACTACAATGAGCAGTTCTTC
V gene: TRBV21-1; D gene: -; J gene: TRBJ1-3; clone size: once; CDR3 protein: CASSKFETGTSLGNTIYF; CDR3 DNA: TGTGCCAGCAGCAAGTTTGAGACAGGGACATCTCTTGGAAACACCATATATTTT
V gene: TRBV9; D gene: TRBD1; J gene: TRBJ1-1; clone size: -; CDR3 protein: CASSLSDRQGASEAFF; CDR3 DNA: TGTGCCAGCAGCCTGAGCGATCGACAGGGGGCATCCGAAGCTTTCTTT
V gene: TRBV27; D gene: TRBD2; J gene: TRBJ2-7; clone size: few; CDR3 protein: CASSLSGLASDEQYF; CDR3 DNA: TGTGCCAGCAGTTTATCGGGACTAGCCTCCGACGAGCAGTACTTC